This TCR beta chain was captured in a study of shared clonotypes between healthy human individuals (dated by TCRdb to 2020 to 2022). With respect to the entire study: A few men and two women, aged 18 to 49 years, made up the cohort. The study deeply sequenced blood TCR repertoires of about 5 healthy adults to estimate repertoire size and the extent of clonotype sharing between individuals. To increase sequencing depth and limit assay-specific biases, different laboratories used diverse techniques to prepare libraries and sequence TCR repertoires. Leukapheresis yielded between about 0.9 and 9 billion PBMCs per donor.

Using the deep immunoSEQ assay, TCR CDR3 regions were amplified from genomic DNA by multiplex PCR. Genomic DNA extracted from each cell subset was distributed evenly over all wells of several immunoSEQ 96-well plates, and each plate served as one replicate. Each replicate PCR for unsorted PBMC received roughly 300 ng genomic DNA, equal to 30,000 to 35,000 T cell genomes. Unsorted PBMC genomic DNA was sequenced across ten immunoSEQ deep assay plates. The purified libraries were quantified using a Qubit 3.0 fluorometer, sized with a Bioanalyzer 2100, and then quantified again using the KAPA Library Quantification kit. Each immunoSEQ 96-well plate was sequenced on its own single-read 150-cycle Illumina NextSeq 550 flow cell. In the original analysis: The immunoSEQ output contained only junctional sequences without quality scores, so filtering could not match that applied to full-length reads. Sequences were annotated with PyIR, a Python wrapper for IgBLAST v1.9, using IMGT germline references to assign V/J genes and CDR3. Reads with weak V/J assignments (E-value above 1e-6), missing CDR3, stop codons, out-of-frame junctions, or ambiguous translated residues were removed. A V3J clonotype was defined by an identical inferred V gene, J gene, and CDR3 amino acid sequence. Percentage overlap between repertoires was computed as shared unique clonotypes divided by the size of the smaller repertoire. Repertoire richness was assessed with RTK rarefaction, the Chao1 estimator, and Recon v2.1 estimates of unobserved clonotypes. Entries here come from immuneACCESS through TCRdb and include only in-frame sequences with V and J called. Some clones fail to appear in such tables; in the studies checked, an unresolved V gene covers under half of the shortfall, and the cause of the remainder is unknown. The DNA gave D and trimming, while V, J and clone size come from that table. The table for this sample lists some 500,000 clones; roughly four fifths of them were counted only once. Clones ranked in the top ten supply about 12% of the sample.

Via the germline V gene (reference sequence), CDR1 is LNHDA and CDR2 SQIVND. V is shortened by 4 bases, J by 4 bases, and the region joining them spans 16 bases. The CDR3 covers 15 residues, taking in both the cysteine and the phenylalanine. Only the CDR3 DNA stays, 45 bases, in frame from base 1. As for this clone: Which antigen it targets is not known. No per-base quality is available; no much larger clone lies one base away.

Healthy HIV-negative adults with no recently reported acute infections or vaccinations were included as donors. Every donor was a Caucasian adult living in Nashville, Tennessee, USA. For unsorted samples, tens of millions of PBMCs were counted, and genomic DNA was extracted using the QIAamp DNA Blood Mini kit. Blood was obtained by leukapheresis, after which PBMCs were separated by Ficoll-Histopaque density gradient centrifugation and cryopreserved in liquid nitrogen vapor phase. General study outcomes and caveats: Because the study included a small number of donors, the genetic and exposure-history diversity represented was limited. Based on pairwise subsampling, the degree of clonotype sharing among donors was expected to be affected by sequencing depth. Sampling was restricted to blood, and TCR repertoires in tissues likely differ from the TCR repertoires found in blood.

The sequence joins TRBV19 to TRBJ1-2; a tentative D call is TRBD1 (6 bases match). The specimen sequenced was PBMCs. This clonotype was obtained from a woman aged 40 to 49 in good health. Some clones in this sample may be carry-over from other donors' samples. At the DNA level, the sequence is TGTGCCAGTAGTACGTCAGGGGCCCGCCTCTATGGCTACACCTTC. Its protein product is CASSTSGARLYGYTF.